This T cell receptor beta chain originates from a study of metastatic and nonmetastatic thyroid tumors. The overall study: A comparison of repertoires was made across blood and tumor or nodule tissue from malignant and benign thyroid patients.

All patients were untreated before thyroid surgery. Germline CDR1 MNHEY, CDR2 SVGEGT. V dropped 2 bases and J dropped 7 bases, with 9 bases sitting between them. CDR3 size: 13 residues. MiXCR was used by TCRdb to re-call the PCR reads. The sample lists fewer than 25,000 clones, around 18% seen once, with 2.5% to 3% in the top ten. The chain carries TRBV6-2 or TRBV6-3 and TRBJ2-1, with no clear D. The clonotype comes from a male donor with papillary thyroid cancer or a benign thyroid nodule (not recorded which). Some clones in this sample may be carry-over from other donors' samples. The sequenced material came from adjacent normal tissue. CDR3: CASSYTAANEQFF. The CDR3 nucleotides read TGTGCCAGCAGTTACACCGCCGCGAATGAGCAGTTCTTC.